This T cell receptor (beta chain) was sequenced in a study of blood T cell repertoires in COVID-19. Overall study context: Specimens from acute and convalescent COVID-19 originated in the United States, Italy and Spain. In each case, the material was cDNA or gDNA derived from T cells, B-cell-depleted T cells, or PBMCs.

Method: immunoSEQ multiplex PCR; TCRdb's copy keeps in-frame clones and lacks some. The sample includes about 330,000 clones, 86% of them seen just once. The count of this clone is one. The sequence was collected from a woman between 50 and 59 years old with acute or convalescent COVID-19. The sequenced material came from peripheral blood.

The DNA for the CDR3 is TGTGCCAGTAGTATGTCTAGCGGCATTCGGCGGGATACGCAGTATTTT. It yields the protein CASSMSSGIRRDTQYF. The chain employs TRBV19 and TRBJ2-3; 7 bases align to TRBD2. CDR1 LNHDA and CDR2 SQIVND come from the germline V gene (reference sequence). The CDR3 spans 16 residues. With V trimmed by 3 bases and J by 6 bases, 12 bases remained unmatched.